The 3 T cell receptor beta chains reported below all come from one sample, sequenced in a study of response to subunit inactivated influenza vaccine. MiXCR was run by TCRdb on the RT-PCR reads, yielding one entry per CDR3 protein. The sample has almost 600,000 distinct CDR3 sequences; 13% to 15% are singletons. The sequencing used PBMCs from blood, collected roughly 12 days after vaccination. The receptors shown here come from a man in his fifties who received an inactivated influenza vaccine.

This clonotype was seen repeatedly, ten times or more. This chain connects TRBV7-6 to TRBJ2-7, with D perhaps given as TRBD1 or TRBD2 (5 bases each). From germline, CDR1 is SGHVS and CDR2 FNYEAQ. V shed 4 bases and J shed 2 bases, with 18 bases lying between them. CDR3 length: 16 residues. In nucleotides, the CDR3 is TGTGCCAGCAGCTCCCGGACCGGGACCCCGACCTACGAGCAGTACTTC. This encodes CASSSRTGTPTYEQYF.

The sample holds many counts of this clonotype. The chain combines TRBV6-5 with TRBJ2-1, with D possibly TRBD1 on 6 matching bases. Germline CDR1 MNHEY, CDR2 SVGAGI. The CDR3 is 12 residues long. Trimming pared 5 bases from V and 6 bases from J, leaving 8 bases between. The CDR3, as DNA: TGTGCCAGCAGTCCGGACAGCAATGAGCAGTTCTTC. It encodes CASSPDSNEQFF.

The V gene is TRBV20-1, the J gene TRBJ2-7; D is perhaps TRBD2 (6 bases). The CDR3 spans 13 residues. Germline CDR1 is DFQATT and CDR2 is SNEGSKA (reference sequence). DNA of the CDR3: TGCAGAGCGGGCCGGAGATCTGCCTACGAGCAGTACTTC. This translates into CRAGRRSAYEQYF.